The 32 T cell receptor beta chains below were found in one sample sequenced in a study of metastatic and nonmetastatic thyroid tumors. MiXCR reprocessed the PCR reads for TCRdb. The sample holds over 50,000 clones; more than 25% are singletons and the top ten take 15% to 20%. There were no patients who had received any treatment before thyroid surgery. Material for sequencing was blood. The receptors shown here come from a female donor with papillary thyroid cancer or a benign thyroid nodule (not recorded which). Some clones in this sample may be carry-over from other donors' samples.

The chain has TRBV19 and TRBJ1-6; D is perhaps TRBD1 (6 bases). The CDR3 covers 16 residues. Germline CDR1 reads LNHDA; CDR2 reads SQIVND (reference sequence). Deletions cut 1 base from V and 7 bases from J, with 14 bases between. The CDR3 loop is CASSIGATGGNSPLHF. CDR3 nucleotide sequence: TGTGCCAGTAGTATAGGGGCGACAGGCGGAAATTCACCCCTCCACTTT.

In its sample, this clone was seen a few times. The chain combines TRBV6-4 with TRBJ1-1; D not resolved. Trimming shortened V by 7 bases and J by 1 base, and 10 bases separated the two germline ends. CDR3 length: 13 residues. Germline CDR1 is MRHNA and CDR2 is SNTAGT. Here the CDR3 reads CASKRQENTEAFF. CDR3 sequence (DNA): TGTGCCAGCAAAAGGCAGGAGAACACTGAAGCTTTCTTT.

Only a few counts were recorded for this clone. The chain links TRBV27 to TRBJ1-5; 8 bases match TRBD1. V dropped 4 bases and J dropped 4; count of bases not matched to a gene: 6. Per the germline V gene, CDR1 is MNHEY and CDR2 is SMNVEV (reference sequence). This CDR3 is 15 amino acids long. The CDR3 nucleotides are TGTGCCAGCAGTTATGGACAGGGTAGAAATCAGCCCCAGCATTTT. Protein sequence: CASSYGQGRNQPQHF.

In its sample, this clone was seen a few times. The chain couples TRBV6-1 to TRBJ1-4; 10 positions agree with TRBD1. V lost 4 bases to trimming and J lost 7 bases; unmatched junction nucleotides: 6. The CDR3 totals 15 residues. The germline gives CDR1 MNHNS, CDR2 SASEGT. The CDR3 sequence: CASSGTGGRGEKLFF. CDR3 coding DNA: TGTGCCAGCAGTGGGACAGGGGGAAGAGGTGAAAAACTGTTTTTT.

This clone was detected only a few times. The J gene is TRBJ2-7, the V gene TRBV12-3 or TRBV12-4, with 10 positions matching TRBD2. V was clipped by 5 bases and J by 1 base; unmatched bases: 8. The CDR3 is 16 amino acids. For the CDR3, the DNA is TGTGCCAGCAGTAATATAGCGGGAGGCCCATCCTACGAGCAGTACTTC. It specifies CASSNIAGGPSYEQYF.

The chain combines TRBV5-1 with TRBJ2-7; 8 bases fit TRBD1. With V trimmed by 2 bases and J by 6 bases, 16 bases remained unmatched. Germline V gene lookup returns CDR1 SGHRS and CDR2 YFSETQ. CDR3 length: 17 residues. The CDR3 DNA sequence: TGCGCCAGCAGCTTTGCCGTCGGTGGACAGGGAGCCGGCGAGCAGTACTTC. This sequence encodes CASSFAVGGQGAGEQYF. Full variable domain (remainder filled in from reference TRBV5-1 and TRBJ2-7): KAGVTQTPRYLIKTRGQQVTLSCSPISGHRSVSWYQQTPGQGLQFLFEYFSETQRNKGNFPGRFSGRQFSNSRSEMNVSTLELGDSALYLCASSFAVGGQGAGEQYFGPGTRLTVT.

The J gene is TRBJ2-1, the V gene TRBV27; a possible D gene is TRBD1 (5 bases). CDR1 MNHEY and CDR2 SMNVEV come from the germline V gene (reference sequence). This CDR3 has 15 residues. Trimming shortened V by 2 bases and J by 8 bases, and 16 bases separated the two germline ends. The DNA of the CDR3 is TGTGCCAGCAGTTTAAACAGGCTGCATAGGGATGAGCAGTTCTTC. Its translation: CASSLNRLHRDEQFF.

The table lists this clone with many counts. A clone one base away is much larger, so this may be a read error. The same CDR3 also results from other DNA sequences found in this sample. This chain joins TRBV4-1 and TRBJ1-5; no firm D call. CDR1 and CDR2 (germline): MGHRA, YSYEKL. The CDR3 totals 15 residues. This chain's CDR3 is CASSQDGGSNQPQHF. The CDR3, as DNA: TGCGCCAGCAGCCAAGATGGCGGGAGCAATCAGCCCCAGCATTTC.

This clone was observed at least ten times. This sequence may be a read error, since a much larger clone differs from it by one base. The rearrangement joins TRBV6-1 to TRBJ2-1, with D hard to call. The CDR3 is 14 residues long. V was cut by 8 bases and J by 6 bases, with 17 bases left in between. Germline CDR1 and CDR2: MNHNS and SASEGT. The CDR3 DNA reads TGTGCCAGCGGCCCGAATATCTGGGGCAATGAGCAGTTCTTC. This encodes CASGPNIWGNEQFF.

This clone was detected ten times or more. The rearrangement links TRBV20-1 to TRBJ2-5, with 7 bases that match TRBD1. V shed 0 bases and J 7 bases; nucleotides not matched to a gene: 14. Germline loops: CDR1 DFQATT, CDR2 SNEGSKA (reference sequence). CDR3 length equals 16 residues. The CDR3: CSARERLAGTVGTQYF. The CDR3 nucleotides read TGCAGTGCTAGAGAGAGATTAGCCGGGACAGTTGGGACCCAGTACTTC.

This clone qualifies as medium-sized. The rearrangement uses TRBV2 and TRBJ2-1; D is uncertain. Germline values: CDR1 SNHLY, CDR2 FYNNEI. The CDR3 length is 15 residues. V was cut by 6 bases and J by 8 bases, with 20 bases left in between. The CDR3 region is CASSRGPGRIDEQFF. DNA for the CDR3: TGTGCCAGCAGCCGCGGACCCGGACGTATCGATGAGCAGTTCTTC.

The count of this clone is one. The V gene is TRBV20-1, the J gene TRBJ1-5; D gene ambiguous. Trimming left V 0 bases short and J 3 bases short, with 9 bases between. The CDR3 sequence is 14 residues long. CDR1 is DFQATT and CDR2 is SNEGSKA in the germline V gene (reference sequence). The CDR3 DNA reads TGCAGTGCTAGAGATATGGCTTCCAATCAGCCCCAGCATTTT. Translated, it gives CSARDMASNQPQHF.

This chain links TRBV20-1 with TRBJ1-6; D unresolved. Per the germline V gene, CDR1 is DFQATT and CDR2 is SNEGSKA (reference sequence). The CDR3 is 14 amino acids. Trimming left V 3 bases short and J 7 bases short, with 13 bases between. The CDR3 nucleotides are TGCAGTGCTAGTTTACGGAGGACGAATTCACCCCTCCACTTT. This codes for CSASLRRTNSPLHF.

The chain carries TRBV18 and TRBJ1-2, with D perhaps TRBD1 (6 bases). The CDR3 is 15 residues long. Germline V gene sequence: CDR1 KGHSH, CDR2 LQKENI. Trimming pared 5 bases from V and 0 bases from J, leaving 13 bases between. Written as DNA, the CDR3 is TGTGCCAGCTCAACGGACAGCTTAGCTAACTATGGCTACACCTTC. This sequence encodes CASSTDSLANYGYTF.

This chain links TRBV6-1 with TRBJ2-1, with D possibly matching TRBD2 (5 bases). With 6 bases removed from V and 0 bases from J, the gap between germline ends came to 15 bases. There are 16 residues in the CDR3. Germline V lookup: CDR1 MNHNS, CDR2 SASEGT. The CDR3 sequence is CASRSWTPGSYNEQFF. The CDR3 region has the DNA TGTGCCAGCAGATCGTGGACTCCAGGCTCCTACAATGAGCAGTTCTTC.

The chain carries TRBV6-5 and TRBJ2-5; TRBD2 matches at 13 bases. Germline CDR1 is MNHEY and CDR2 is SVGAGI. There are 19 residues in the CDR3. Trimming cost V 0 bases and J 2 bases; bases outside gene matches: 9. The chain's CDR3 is CASSYSSLGLAGRQETQYF. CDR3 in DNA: TGTGCCAGCAGTTACTCATCTCTGGGACTAGCGGGACGGCAAGAGACCCAGTACTTC.

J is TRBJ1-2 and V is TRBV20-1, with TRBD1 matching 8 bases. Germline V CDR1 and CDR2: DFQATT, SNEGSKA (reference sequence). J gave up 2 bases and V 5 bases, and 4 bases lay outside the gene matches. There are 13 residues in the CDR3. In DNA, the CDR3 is TGCAGTGCTTACAGGACAGGGAACTATGGCTACACCTTC. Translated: CSAYRTGNYGYTF.

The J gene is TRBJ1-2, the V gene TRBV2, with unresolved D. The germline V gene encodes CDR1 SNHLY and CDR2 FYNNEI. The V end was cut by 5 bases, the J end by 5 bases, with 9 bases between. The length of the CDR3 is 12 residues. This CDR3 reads CASSQREYGYTF. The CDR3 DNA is TGTGCCAGCAGTCAAAGGGAGTATGGCTACACCTTC.

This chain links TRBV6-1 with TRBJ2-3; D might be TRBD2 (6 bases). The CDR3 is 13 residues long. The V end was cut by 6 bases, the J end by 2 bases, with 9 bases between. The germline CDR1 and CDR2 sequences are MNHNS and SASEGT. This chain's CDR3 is CASRSGDTDTQYF. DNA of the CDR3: TGTGCCAGCAGATCGGGGGACACAGATACGCAGTATTTT.

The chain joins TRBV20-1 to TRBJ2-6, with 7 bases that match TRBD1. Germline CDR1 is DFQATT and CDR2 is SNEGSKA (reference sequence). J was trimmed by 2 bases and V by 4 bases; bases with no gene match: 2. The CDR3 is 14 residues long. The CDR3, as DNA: TGCAGTGCTAAAGACAGGGCTGGGGCCAACGTCCTGACTTTC. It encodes CSAKDRAGANVLTF.

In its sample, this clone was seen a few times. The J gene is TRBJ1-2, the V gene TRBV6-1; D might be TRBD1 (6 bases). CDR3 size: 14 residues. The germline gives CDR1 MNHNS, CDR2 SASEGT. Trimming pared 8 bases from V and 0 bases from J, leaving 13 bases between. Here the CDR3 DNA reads TGTGCCAGCCCCGGAAAGGGGGCTAACTATGGCTACACCTTC. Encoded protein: CASPGKGANYGYTF.

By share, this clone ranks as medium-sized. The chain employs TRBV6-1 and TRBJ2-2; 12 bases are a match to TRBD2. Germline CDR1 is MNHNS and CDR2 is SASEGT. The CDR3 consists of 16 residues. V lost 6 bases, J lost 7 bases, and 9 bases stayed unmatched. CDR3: CASSFLAGGQDGELFF. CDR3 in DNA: TGTGCCAGCAGCTTCCTAGCGGGAGGGCAGGACGGGGAGCTGTTTTTT.

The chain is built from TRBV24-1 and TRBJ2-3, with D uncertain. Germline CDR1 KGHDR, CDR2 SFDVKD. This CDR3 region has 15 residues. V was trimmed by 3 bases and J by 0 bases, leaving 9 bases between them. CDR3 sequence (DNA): TGTGCCACCAGTGATCCGGCAACTAGCACAGATACGCAGTATTTT. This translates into CATSDPATSTDTQYF.

CDR3 in DNA: TGTGCCAGCAGCCAAGATAAGGGACTAGCGGGAGTAGGTACCGGGGAGCTGTTTTTT. Amino acid sequence: CASSQDKGLAGVGTGELFF. V and J are TRBV4-2 and TRBJ2-2; 14 bases align to TRBD2. The CDR3 sequence is 19 residues long. Germline loops: CDR1 LGHNA, CDR2 YNFKEQ. Trimming cost V 0 bases and J 5 bases; bases outside gene matches: 8.

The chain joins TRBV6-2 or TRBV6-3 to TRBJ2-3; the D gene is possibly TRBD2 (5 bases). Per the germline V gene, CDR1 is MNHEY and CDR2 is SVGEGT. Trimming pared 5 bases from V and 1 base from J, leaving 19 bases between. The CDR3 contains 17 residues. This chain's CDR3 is CASSPDLLVWGTDTQYF. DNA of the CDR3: TGTGCCAGCAGTCCCGATCTACTAGTCTGGGGCACAGATACGCAGTATTTT.

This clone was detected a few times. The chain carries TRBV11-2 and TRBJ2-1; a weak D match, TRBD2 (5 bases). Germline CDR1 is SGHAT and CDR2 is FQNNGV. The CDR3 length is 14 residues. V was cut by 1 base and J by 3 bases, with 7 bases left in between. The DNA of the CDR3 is TGTGCCAGCAGCTTAGTAACTAGCTACAATGAGCAGTTCTTC. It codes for CASSLVTSYNEQFF.

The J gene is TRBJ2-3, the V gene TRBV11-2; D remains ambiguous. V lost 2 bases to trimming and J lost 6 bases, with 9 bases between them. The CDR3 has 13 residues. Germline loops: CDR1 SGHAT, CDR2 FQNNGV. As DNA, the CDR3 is TGTGCCAGCAGCTTAATCCGGCGGGATACGCAGTATTTT. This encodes CASSLIRRDTQYF.

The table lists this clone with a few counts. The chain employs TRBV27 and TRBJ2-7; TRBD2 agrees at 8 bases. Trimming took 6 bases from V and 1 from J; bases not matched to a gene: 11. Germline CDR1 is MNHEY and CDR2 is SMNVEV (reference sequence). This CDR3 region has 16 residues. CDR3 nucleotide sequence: TGTGCCAGCAGCCCAGGCTTAGCGGGGCCATCCTACGAGCAGTACTTC. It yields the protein CASSPGLAGPSYEQYF.

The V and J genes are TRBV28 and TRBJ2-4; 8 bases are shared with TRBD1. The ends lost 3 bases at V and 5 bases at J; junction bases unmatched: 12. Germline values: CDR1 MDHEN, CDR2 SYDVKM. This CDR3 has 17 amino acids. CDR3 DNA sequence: TGTGCCAGCAGTTTCACTCTCACAGGGGGTAGCGAAAACATTCAGTACTTC. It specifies CASSFTLTGGSENIQYF.

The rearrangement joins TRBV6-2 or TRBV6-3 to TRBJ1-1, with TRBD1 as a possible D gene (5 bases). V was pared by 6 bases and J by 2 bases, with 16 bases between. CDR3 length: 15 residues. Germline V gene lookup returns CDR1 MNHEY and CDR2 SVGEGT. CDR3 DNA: TGTGCCAGCAGGACAGACACTCCCTTAAACACTGAAGCTTTCTTT. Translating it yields CASRTDTPLNTEAFF.

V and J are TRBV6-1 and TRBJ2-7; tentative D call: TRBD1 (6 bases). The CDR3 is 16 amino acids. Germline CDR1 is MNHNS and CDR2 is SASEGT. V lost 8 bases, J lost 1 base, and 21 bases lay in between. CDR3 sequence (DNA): TGTGCCAGCTGTGCAGAAGGGGGAGTAATATCCTACGAGCAGTACTTC. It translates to CASCAEGGVISYEQYF.

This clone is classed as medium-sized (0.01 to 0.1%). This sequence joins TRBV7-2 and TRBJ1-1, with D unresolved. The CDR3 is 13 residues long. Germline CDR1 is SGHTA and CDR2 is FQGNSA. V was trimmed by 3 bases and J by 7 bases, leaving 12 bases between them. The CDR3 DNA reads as TGTGCCAGCAGCTTTAGTAGGAACTTTGAAGCTTTCTTT. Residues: CASSFSRNFEAFF.